These T cell receptor beta chains were read from a single sample in a study of regulatory T cells in long-lasting Graves disease. TCRdb redid the calling of the multiplex PCR reads with MiXCR, one entry per CDR3 protein. The table shows about 430,000 distinct CDR3 sequences, with roughly 21% occurring only once. The sequencing here drew on peripheral blood mononuclear cells (PBMCs), taken when the disease was refractory, from a patient treated with antithyroid drugs. Receptors originate from a female donor with Graves disease. CDR3s include the opening cysteine and the closing phenylalanine or tryptophan. Each record gives: V gene, J gene, clone size, D gene, CDR3 DNA, CDR3 protein. The D gene is left open where the match is weak. Expanded clones get a size class; other rows say once, few or many, or leave the size out.

V: TRBV12-3/TRBV12-4
J: TRBJ2-1
size: few
D: NA
DNA: TGTGCCAGCAGTTTTCATTCTAGCAACAATGAGCAGTTCTTC
CDR3: CASSFHSSNNEQFF

V: TRBV7-9
J: TRBJ1-1
size: NA
D: NA
DNA: TGTGCCATATGGGCGGGGACGAACACTGAAGCTCTCTTT
CDR3: CAIWAGTNTEALF

V: TRBV6-1
J: TRBJ2-7
size: many
D: NA
DNA: TGTGCCAGCAGTGATTTGCCAGCCTACGAGCAGTACTTC
CDR3: CASSDLPAYEQYF

V: TRBV3-1
J: TRBJ2-2
size: NA
D: NA
DNA: TGTGCCAGCAGCCAGCTCCTGAACACCGGGGAGCTGTTTTTT
CDR3: CASSQLLNTGELFF

V: TRBV6-1
J: TRBJ2-2
size: many
D: NA
DNA: TGTGCCAGCAGTGCCGGGACTTTCACCGGGGAGCTGTTTTTT
CDR3: CASSAGTFTGELFF

V: TRBV28
J: TRBJ2-7
size: many
D: NA
DNA: TGTGCCAGCAGCACCAGCGGGACACCGCGCTACGAGCAGTACTTC
CDR3: CASSTSGTPRYEQYF

V: TRBV27
J: TRBJ2-7
size: NA
D: NA
DNA: TGTGCCAGCGGAACCCGGAGCTCCTACGAGCAGTACTTC
CDR3: CASGTRSSYEQYF

V: TRBV13
J: TRBJ2-2
size: NA
D: TRBD1
DNA: TGTGCCAGCAGCTTAACCCGGGACAGGGGTAACACCGGGGAGCTGTTTTTT
CDR3: CASSLTRDRGNTGELFF

V: TRBV27
J: TRBJ2-5
size: many
D: NA
DNA: TGTGCCAGCAGTTTTTGGGGCTCAGAGACCCAGTACTTC
CDR3: CASSFWGSETQYF

V: TRBV2
J: TRBJ2-7
size: many
D: NA
DNA: TGTGCCAGCAGTGAAAGGACGGCTTCCTACGAGCAGTACTTC
CDR3: CASSERTASYEQYF

V: TRBV7-7
J: TRBJ2-5
size: NA
D: NA
DNA: TGTGCTAGCAGCTTAGGGGGGCGCGACCAAGAGACCCAGTACTTC
CDR3: CASSLGGRDQETQYF

V: TRBV12-3/TRBV12-4
J: TRBJ1-1
size: NA
D: NA
DNA: TGTGCCAGCAGTTACTCGATAGTACAGTTGAACACTGAAGCTTTCTTT
CDR3: CASSYSIVQLNTEAFF

V: TRBV4-1
J: TRBJ1-4
size: few
D: NA
DNA: TGCGCCAGCAGCCAAGATTGGGTGGGTCGGGAAAAACTGTTTTTT
CDR3: CASSQDWVGREKLFF

V: TRBV28
J: TRBJ2-3
size: NA
D: TRBD1
DNA: TGTGCCAGTGGGGGACAGGGGGTTGATACGCAGTATTTT
CDR3: CASGGQGVDTQYF

V: TRBV11-2
J: TRBJ2-7
size: NA
D: NA
DNA: TGTGCCAGCAGTCTAACAGGGTTAAGATCCTACGAGCAGTACTTC
CDR3: CASSLTGLRSYEQYF

V: TRBV6-1
J: TRBJ2-5
size: few
D: NA
DNA: TGTGCCAGCAGTGAAATGGGGGCCGGAGAGACCCAGTACTTC
CDR3: CASSEMGAGETQYF

V: TRBV12-3/TRBV12-4
J: TRBJ2-5
size: few
D: TRBD2
DNA: TGTGCCAGCAGTTTAGAGGCGGGAGAGTTCGAGACCCAGTACTTC
CDR3: CASSLEAGEFETQYF

V: TRBV5-1
J: TRBJ1-2
size: many
D: NA
DNA: TGCGCCAGCAGATTGGAGATTAACCATGGCTACACCTTC
CDR3: CASRLEINHGYTF

V: TRBV20-1
J: TRBJ2-2
size: many
D: NA
DNA: TGCAGTGCTCCGGACCGCGGGGAGCTGTTTTTT
CDR3: CSAPDRGELFF

V: TRBV10-3
J: TRBJ2-5
size: many
D: TRBD2
DNA: TGTGCCATCAGTGAGAGGCGGGAGCAAGAGACCCAGTACTTC
CDR3: CAISERREQETQYF

V: TRBV28
J: TRBJ2-1
size: few
D: NA
DNA: TGTGCCAGCAGTCTCACAGGGCGGGTCAATGAGCAGTTCTTC
CDR3: CASSLTGRVNEQFF

V: TRBV13
J: TRBJ2-7
size: many
D: NA
DNA: TGTGCCAGCAGTCAACAGGATCCCTACGAGCAGTACTTC
CDR3: CASSQQDPYEQYF

V: TRBV27
J: TRBJ2-6
size: NA
D: TRBD1
DNA: TGTACCAGCAGCCGATCCCTGGACAGGGATGATATTTCCAGCACTGGGGCCAACGTCCTGACTTTC
CDR3: CTSSRSLDRDDISSTGANVLTF

V: TRBV27
J: TRBJ2-2
size: NA
D: NA
DNA: TGTGCCAGCAGTTTTCTAGGCGGGGCGGGCGGGGAGCTGTTTTTT
CDR3: CASSFLGGAGGELFF

V: TRBV19
J: TRBJ2-7
size: few
D: NA
DNA: TGTGCCAGTAGTATTAGGGGTTCGTCCAGATTCTACGAGCAGTACTTC
CDR3: CASSIRGSSRFYEQYF

V: TRBV5-4
J: TRBJ2-2
size: few
D: NA
DNA: TGTGCCAGCAGCTTCCGGGGCGGGACCGGGGAGCTGTTTTTT
CDR3: CASSFRGGTGELFF

V: TRBV20-1
J: TRBJ2-7
size: NA
D: TRBD1
DNA: TGCAGTGCTATCCAGGACAGGGGGTACGAGCAGTACTTC
CDR3: CSAIQDRGYEQYF

V: TRBV20-1
J: TRBJ2-2
size: few
D: NA
DNA: TGCAGTACCCAGAGGATTTCTGCCACCGGGGAGCTGTTTTTT
CDR3: CSTQRISATGELFF

V: TRBV29-1
J: TRBJ1-1
size: few
D: TRBD1
DNA: TGCAGCGTGGAAAGGACAGGGGGGCCGATTACTGAAGCTTTCTTT
CDR3: CSVERTGGPITEAFF

V: TRBV29-1
J: TRBJ2-7
size: NA
D: TRBD1
DNA: TGCAGCGTTGCCTTAGGACAGGGGTTAGCCGAGCAGTACTTC
CDR3: CSVALGQGLAEQYF

V: TRBV12-3/TRBV12-4
J: TRBJ2-5
size: many
D: NA
DNA: TGTGCCAGCAGCTGGGGATTGGGGGGCTGGGAGACCCAGTACTTC
CDR3: CASSWGLGGWETQYF

V: TRBV2
J: TRBJ2-1
size: few
D: NA
DNA: TGTGCCAGCAGAGGAGGGCAGGGGGGGTACAATGAGCAGTTCTTC
CDR3: CASRGGQGGYNEQFF

V: TRBV6-1
J: TRBJ2-7
size: many
D: TRBD1
DNA: TGTGCCAGCAGTGAATTGCCGGGACAGGGCTCCTACGAGCAGTACTTC
CDR3: CASSELPGQGSYEQYF

V: TRBV5-1
J: TRBJ2-1
size: NA
D: TRBD2
DNA: TGCGCCAGCAGCTTGAGCGGGACTAGCGGGAGAGGTCGGGCGAATGAGCAGTTCTTC
CDR3: CASSLSGTSGRGRANEQFF

V: TRBV5-6
J: TRBJ1-4
size: many
D: NA
DNA: TGTGCCAGCAGCTTGTCGGGGGGCCGACATGAAAAACTGTTTTTT
CDR3: CASSLSGGRHEKLFF

V: TRBV12-3/TRBV12-4
J: TRBJ2-7
size: NA
D: TRBD1
DNA: TGTGCCAGCAGTTTAGGCGGATGGACAGGGTTCTACGAGCAGTACTTC
CDR3: CASSLGGWTGFYEQYF

V: TRBV20-1
J: TRBJ2-7
size: many
D: TRBD1
DNA: TGCAGTGCCGACCGGGACAGGGCCTCCTCCTACGAGCAGTACTTC
CDR3: CSADRDRASSYEQYF

V: TRBV20-1
J: TRBJ2-3
size: few
D: NA
DNA: TGCAGTGCTTCCGGGGGGCTAGGGGCGTGGGGACGCACAGATACGCAGTATTTT
CDR3: CSASGGLGAWGRTDTQYF

V: TRBV28
J: TRBJ2-5
size: many
D: NA
DNA: TGTGCCAGCAATACACCTCTGACAGGTACCCAAGAGACCCAGTACTTC
CDR3: CASNTPLTGTQETQYF

V: TRBV28
J: TRBJ1-5
size: many
D: NA
DNA: TGTGCCAGCAGTTCCCGGCCGCAGCCCCAGCATTTT
CDR3: CASSSRPQPQHF

V: TRBV3-1
J: TRBJ2-3
size: NA
D: NA
DNA: TGTGCCAGCAGCCCGAAGCAGGGAAATACGCAGTATTTT
CDR3: CASSPKQGNTQYF

V: TRBV5-5
J: TRBJ2-5
size: many
D: NA
DNA: TGTGCCAGCAGCAGGTCTAGCACAGGGAACCAAGAGACCCAGTACTTC
CDR3: CASSRSSTGNQETQYF

V: TRBV30
J: TRBJ1-2
size: NA
D: TRBD1
DNA: TGTGCCTGGGGGAGACAGGGCCTAACCTATGGCTACACCTTC
CDR3: CAWGRQGLTYGYTF

V: TRBV20-1
J: TRBJ2-1
size: few
D: TRBD2
DNA: TGCGTCGGGACTCCGGGGGGTGAGCAGTTCTTC
CDR3: CVGTPGGEQFF

V: TRBV27
J: TRBJ1-5
size: NA
D: NA
DNA: TGTGCCAGCCGAATTCGGGGGAGCAATCAGCCCCAGCATTTT
CDR3: CASRIRGSNQPQHF

V: TRBV19
J: TRBJ1-5
size: many
D: NA
DNA: TGTGCCAGTAGTATCGAAATGGGCAGGGCTCAGCCCCAGCATTTT
CDR3: CASSIEMGRAQPQHF

V: TRBV7-9
J: TRBJ2-5
size: many
D: TRBD2
DNA: TGTGCCAGCAGCTCCCCGGGGGGTCCCCCAGAGACCCAGTACTTC
CDR3: CASSSPGGPPETQYF

V: TRBV3-1
J: TRBJ2-5
size: many
D: TRBD2
DNA: TGTGCCAGCAGCCAAGGCAAAGCGGGAGGGCAAGAGACCCAGTACTTC
CDR3: CASSQGKAGGQETQYF

V: TRBV28
J: TRBJ2-7
size: few
D: TRBD1
DNA: TGTGCCAGCAGTCCCGGGACAGGGAAAGACGAGCAGTACTTC
CDR3: CASSPGTGKDEQYF

V: TRBV20-1
J: TRBJ2-7
size: NA
D: NA
DNA: TGCAGTGCGAGACTACATACCTACGAGCAGTACTTC
CDR3: CSARLHTYEQYF

V: TRBV20-1
J: TRBJ2-3
size: NA
D: NA
DNA: TGCAGTGCTTACGCCACAGATACGCAGTATTTT
CDR3: CSAYATDTQYF

V: TRBV6-1
J: TRBJ1-5
size: many
D: NA
DNA: TGTGCCAGCAGTGTCCTGGACAGCCTTAATCAGCCCCAGCATTTT
CDR3: CASSVLDSLNQPQHF

V: TRBV2
J: TRBJ2-5
size: many
D: TRBD2
DNA: TGTGCCAGCAGTGGGAGAGAGCGGGAGGAAGAGACCCAGTACTTC
CDR3: CASSGREREEETQYF